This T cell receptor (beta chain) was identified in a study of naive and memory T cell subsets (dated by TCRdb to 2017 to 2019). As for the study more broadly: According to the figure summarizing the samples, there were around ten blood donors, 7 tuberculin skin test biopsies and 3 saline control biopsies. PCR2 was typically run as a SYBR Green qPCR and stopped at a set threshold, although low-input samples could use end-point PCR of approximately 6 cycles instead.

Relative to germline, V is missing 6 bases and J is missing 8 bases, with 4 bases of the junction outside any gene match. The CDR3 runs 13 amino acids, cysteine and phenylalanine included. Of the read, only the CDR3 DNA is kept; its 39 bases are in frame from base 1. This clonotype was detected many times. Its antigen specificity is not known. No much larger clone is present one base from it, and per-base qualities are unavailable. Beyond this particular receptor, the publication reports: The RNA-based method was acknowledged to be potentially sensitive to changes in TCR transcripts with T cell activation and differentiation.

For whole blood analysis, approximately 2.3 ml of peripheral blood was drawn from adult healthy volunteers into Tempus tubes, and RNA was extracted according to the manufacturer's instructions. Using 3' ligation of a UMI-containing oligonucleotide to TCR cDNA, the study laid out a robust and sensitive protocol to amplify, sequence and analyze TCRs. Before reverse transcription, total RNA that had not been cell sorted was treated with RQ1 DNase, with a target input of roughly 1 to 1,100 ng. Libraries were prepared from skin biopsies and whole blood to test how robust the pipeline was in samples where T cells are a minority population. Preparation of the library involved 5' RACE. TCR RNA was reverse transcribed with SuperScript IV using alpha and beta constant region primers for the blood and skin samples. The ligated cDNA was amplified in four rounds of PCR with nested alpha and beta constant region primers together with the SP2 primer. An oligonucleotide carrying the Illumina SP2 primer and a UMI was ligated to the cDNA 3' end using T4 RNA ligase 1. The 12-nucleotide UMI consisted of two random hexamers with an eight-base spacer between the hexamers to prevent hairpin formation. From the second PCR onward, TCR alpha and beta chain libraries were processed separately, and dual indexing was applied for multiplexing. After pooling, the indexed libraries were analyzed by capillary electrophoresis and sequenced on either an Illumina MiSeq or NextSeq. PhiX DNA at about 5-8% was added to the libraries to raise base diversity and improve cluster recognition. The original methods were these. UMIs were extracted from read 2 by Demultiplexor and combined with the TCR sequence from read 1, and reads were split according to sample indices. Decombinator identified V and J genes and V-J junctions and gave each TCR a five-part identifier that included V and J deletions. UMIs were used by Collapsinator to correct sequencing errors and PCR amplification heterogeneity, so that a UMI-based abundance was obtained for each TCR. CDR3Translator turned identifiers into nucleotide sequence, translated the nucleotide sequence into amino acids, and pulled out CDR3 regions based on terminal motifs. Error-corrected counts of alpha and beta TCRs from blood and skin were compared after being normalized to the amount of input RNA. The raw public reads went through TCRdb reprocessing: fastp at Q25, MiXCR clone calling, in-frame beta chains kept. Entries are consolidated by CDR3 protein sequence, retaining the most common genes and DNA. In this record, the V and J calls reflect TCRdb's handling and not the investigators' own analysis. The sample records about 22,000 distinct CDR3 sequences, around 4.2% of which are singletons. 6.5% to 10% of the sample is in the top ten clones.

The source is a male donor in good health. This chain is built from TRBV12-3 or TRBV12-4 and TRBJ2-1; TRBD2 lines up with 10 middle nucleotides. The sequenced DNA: TGTGCCAGCAGACTAGCGGGAATCGATGAGCAGTTCTTC. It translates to CASRLAGIDEQFF.